This entry describes one T cell receptor (beta chain). Its antigen is unknown. This sample was included in a study of monozygotic twins with inflammatory bowel disease. Study observations and caveats: People with IBD had fewer clonotypes in common with others than healthy twins did, especially with disease activity. Immunosuppressive treatments differing between patients may have added repertoire variability. Healthy co-twins exceeded IBD patients in TCRbeta diversity as measured by inverse Simpson.

From its re-call of the 5' RACE reads, TCRdb lists each CDR3 protein once, without DNA. The data show approximately 400,000 distinct CDR3 sequences, and the top ten clones hold more than 2%. Unfractionated whole blood yielded total RNA, and T cells were not sorted. Germline CDR1 and CDR2: SGHRS and YFSETQ. This CDR3 comprises 16 residues. The sequencing input was blood. This rearrangement joins TRBV5-1 to TRBJ1-2. This clonotype was obtained from a human donor with ulcerative colitis or Crohn's disease, or a healthy co-twin of an affected twin (not recorded which). CDR3 sequence reads: CASSLSEGGLLDGYTF.